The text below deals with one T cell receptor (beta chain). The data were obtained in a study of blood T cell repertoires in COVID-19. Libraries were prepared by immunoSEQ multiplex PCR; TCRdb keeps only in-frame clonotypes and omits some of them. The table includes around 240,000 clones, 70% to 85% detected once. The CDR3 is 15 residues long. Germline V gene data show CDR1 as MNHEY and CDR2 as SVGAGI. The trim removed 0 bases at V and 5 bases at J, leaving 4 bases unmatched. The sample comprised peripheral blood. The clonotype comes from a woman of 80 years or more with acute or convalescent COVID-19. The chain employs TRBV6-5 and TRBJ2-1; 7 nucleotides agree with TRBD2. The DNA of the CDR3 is TGTGCCAGCAGTTACTCGAGGGGAGGGAACAATGAGCAGTTCTTC. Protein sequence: CASSYSRGGNNEQFF.